This is a list of T cell receptor beta chains from one sample in a study of T cells in Graves' hyperthyroidism and ophthalmopathy. TCRdb re-called the multiplex PCR reads with MiXCR, one entry per CDR3 protein. Of under 300,000 distinct CDR3 sequences in the sample, 22% were seen once. The sample was blood. These receptors came from a young man with Graves' ophthalmopathy. The CDR3 runs from the conserved cysteine through the conserved F or W. The D gene is left open where the match is weak. Only some rows state a clone size, as once, few, many or a class for expanded clones.

V: TRBV20-1
D: -
size: -
J: TRBJ1-1
DNA: TGCAGTGCTAGAGCACTCAGGATCCGGGGCCTGAACACTGAAGCTTTCTTT
CDR3: CSARALRIRGLNTEAFF

V: TRBV6-1
D: TRBD2
size: -
J: TRBJ2-7
DNA: TGTGCCAGCAGCTTCGGGGGGGGCAGTAGTACGGGCGAGCAGTACTTC
CDR3: CASSFGGGSSTGEQYF

V: TRBV6-2/TRBV6-3
D: -
size: few
J: TRBJ2-5
DNA: TGTGCCAGCAGTTACCGGGCTAGAACCGGCCAAGAGACCCAGTACTTC
CDR3: CASSYRARTGQETQYF

V: TRBV6-1
D: -
size: -
J: TRBJ1-2
DNA: TGTGCCACCCTACGGGGGAACTATGGCTACACCTTC
CDR3: CATLRGNYGYTF

V: TRBV3-1
D: -
size: -
J: TRBJ2-7
DNA: TGTGCCAGCAGCCTTCAACAGGGCGCCGGGGAGCAGTACTTC
CDR3: CASSLQQGAGEQYF

V: TRBV9
D: -
size: many
J: TRBJ2-1
DNA: TGTGCCAGCAGCCCTGTATCGGGCTCTGAGCAGTTCTTC
CDR3: CASSPVSGSEQFF

V: TRBV5-6
D: -
size: -
J: TRBJ2-3
DNA: TGTGCCAGCAGCACCGGGACTCCTAGAGATACGCAGTATTTT
CDR3: CASSTGTPRDTQYF

V: TRBV7-9
D: TRBD1
size: -
J: TRBJ1-4
DNA: TGTGCCAGCAGCCCCCAGGGGGGACAAGCAACTAATGAAGAACTGTTTTTT
CDR3: CASSPQGGQATNEELFF

V: TRBV27
D: -
size: -
J: TRBJ2-1
DNA: TGTGCCAGCAGTTTGCAGGGGTTTCGGGTCCAGAAGAACAATGAGCAGTTCTTC
CDR3: CASSLQGFRVQKNNEQFF

V: TRBV6-2/TRBV6-3
D: -
size: -
J: TRBJ2-1
DNA: TGTGCCAGCAGCACTTTCAGGGGTGAGCAGTTCTTC
CDR3: CASSTFRGEQFF

V: TRBV29-1
D: TRBD2
size: few
J: TRBJ2-5
DNA: TGCAGCGTGGAAGCGGGAGGGACACAAGAGACCCAGTACTTC
CDR3: CSVEAGGTQETQYF

V: TRBV5-1
D: -
size: many
J: TRBJ2-3
DNA: TGCGCCAGCAGCTCCCGACAGACTATTTTCACAGATACGCAGTATTTT
CDR3: CASSSRQTIFTDTQYF

V: TRBV28
D: -
size: -
J: TRBJ2-3
DNA: TGTGCCAGCTGGGGCACAGATACGCAGTATTTT
CDR3: CASWGTDTQYF

V: TRBV3-1
D: -
size: many
J: TRBJ2-2
DNA: TGTGCCAGCAGCCAAGACAGGGTCACCGGGGAGCTGTTTTTT
CDR3: CASSQDRVTGELFF

V: TRBV7-3
D: -
size: many
J: TRBJ2-3
DNA: TGTGCCAGCAGCTTATCCCTGGTGGCAGATACGCAGTATTTT
CDR3: CASSLSLVADTQYF

V: TRBV2
D: -
size: few
J: TRBJ2-5
DNA: TGTGCCAGCAGGAGCATGGGTCAGGAGACCCAGTACTTC
CDR3: CASRSMGQETQYF

V: TRBV12-3/TRBV12-4
D: -
size: many
J: TRBJ1-5
DNA: TGTGCCAGCAGTTTACGCTCGGGGAGCAATCAGCCCCAGCATTTT
CDR3: CASSLRSGSNQPQHF

V: TRBV11-3
D: -
size: many
J: TRBJ2-1
DNA: TGTGCCAGCAGCTTATACGGGGACTACAATGAGCAGTTCTTC
CDR3: CASSLYGDYNEQFF

V: TRBV3-1
D: -
size: few
J: TRBJ2-7
DNA: TGTGCCAGCAGCCAACTGGGGACTGACTACGAGCAGTACTTC
CDR3: CASSQLGTDYEQYF

V: TRBV2
D: -
size: -
J: TRBJ1-1
DNA: TGTGTCAGCAGTGTGCCTATGAACACTGAAGCTTTCTTT
CDR3: CVSSVPMNTEAFF

V: TRBV11-2
D: TRBD2
size: -
J: TRBJ2-3
DNA: TGTGCCAGCAGCCCAAGGACTAGGTCTACAGATACGCAGTATTTT
CDR3: CASSPRTRSTDTQYF

V: TRBV7-3
D: -
size: -
J: TRBJ2-6
DNA: TGTGCCAGCAGCTTAACGGGGGGGGCCAACGTCCTGACTTTC
CDR3: CASSLTGGANVLTF

V: TRBV5-1
D: -
size: many
J: TRBJ1-1
DNA: TGCGCCAGCCTGGGGGGCGCGAACACTGAAGCTTTCTTT
CDR3: CASLGGANTEAFF

V: TRBV7-9
D: -
size: -
J: TRBJ2-7
DNA: TGTGCCAGCAGCTTAGACGCGGGCCATTTCTACGAGCAGTACTTC
CDR3: CASSLDAGHFYEQYF

V: TRBV10-2
D: -
size: -
J: TRBJ2-7
DNA: TGCGCCAGCACCCCAGGGACACACTACGAGCAGTACTTC
CDR3: CASTPGTHYEQYF

V: TRBV3-1
D: TRBD2
size: few
J: TRBJ2-6
DNA: TGTGCCAGCAGCCAAGGGACTAGCGGGAATTTGGGGGCCAACGTCCTGACTTTC
CDR3: CASSQGTSGNLGANVLTF

V: TRBV20-1
D: -
size: -
J: TRBJ2-3
DNA: TGCAGTGCTAGTGGGCGAAGGCCCTACACCATCTCTAGCACAGATACGCAGTATTTT
CDR3: CSASGRRPYTISSTDTQYF

V: TRBV2
D: -
size: -
J: TRBJ2-1
DNA: TGTGCCACGGCTAGCTGGAGTTCCTACAATGAGCAGTTCTTC
CDR3: CATASWSSYNEQFF

V: TRBV7-8
D: TRBD1
size: many
J: TRBJ2-3
DNA: TGTGCCAGCAGCTACGGGACAGGGGTAACAGATACGCAGTATTTT
CDR3: CASSYGTGVTDTQYF

V: TRBV5-6
D: TRBD1
size: -
J: TRBJ1-1
DNA: TGTGCCAGCAGCTTGGGACAGGGGTCGAACACTGAAGCTTTCTTT
CDR3: CASSLGQGSNTEAFF

V: TRBV2
D: TRBD1
size: many
J: TRBJ2-3
DNA: TGTGCCAGCAGCGCAGGACAGGGGAGGACAGATACGCAGTATTTT
CDR3: CASSAGQGRTDTQYF

V: TRBV12-3/TRBV12-4
D: -
size: -
J: TRBJ2-1
DNA: TGTGCCAGCAGGGAAGGCGCTCTAACCTACAATGAGCAGTTCTTC
CDR3: CASREGALTYNEQFF

V: TRBV27
D: TRBD1
size: many
J: TRBJ2-7
DNA: TGTGCCAGCAGCCACAGGGGGACAGGGAACGAGCAGTACTTC
CDR3: CASSHRGTGNEQYF

V: TRBV9
D: TRBD2
size: -
J: TRBJ2-1
DNA: TGTGCCAGCAGCGCGTTCGGACTAGCGGGAGGCTACAATGAGCAGTTCTTC
CDR3: CASSAFGLAGGYNEQFF

V: TRBV20-1
D: -
size: many
J: TRBJ1-1
DNA: TGCAGTGCTAGCCCATACCTTCTGACTGAAGCTTTCTTT
CDR3: CSASPYLLTEAFF

V: TRBV24-1
D: TRBD2
size: -
J: TRBJ2-1
DNA: TGTGCCACCAGTGATTGGACTAGCGGGCGAAACAATGAGCAGTTCTTC
CDR3: CATSDWTSGRNNEQFF

V: TRBV15
D: -
size: few
J: TRBJ1-5
DNA: TGTGCCACCGCAGGGGTTAGAGGCAATCAGCCCCAGCATTTT
CDR3: CATAGVRGNQPQHF

V: TRBV10-2
D: -
size: many
J: TRBJ1-1
DNA: TGCGCCAGCAGTGTTTCTCGGCATACTGAAGCTTTCTTT
CDR3: CASSVSRHTEAFF

V: TRBV12-5
D: -
size: few
J: TRBJ2-1
DNA: TGTGCTAGTGGTCTATTAACCGGGACTCTTAGCTCCTACAATGAGCAGTTCTTC
CDR3: CASGLLTGTLSSYNEQFF

V: TRBV5-6
D: TRBD1
size: few
J: TRBJ2-7
DNA: TGTGCCAGCAGCTTTACTCGGACAGGGGCTTTCTACGAGCAGTACTTC
CDR3: CASSFTRTGAFYEQYF

V: TRBV28
D: -
size: many
J: TRBJ1-5
DNA: TGTGCCAGTCTCAAGGGGGGAATTAGCAATCAGCCCCAGCATTTT
CDR3: CASLKGGISNQPQHF

V: TRBV6-1
D: -
size: -
J: TRBJ2-6
DNA: TGTGCCAGCAGTGAACGGAGGGCTGGGGCCAACGTCCTGACTTTC
CDR3: CASSERRAGANVLTF

V: TRBV28
D: -
size: -
J: TRBJ1-5
DNA: TGTGCCAGCAGTTTCGGGCAGCGGATCTACCCCCAGCATTTT
CDR3: CASSFGQRIYPQHF

V: TRBV29-1
D: -
size: -
J: TRBJ2-7
DNA: TGCAGCGCCGGTGCGCATCCGGAGCAGTACTTC
CDR3: CSAGAHPEQYF

V: TRBV20-1
D: TRBD1
size: few
J: TRBJ2-3
DNA: TGCAGTGCTTACAGGGGGCCCACCAATACGCAGTATTTT
CDR3: CSAYRGPTNTQYF

V: TRBV20-1
D: -
size: -
J: TRBJ1-2
DNA: TGCAGTGCGATTCGGGGTTCAGAGGGATATGGCTACACCTTC
CDR3: CSAIRGSEGYGYTF

V: TRBV18
D: TRBD1
size: many
J: TRBJ1-1
DNA: TGTGCCAGTGACACAGGGGTTCGGGACACTGAAGCTTTCTTT
CDR3: CASDTGVRDTEAFF

V: TRBV19
D: TRBD1
size: -
J: TRBJ2-6
DNA: TGTGCCAGTAGTATAACAGGGGGCACTGGGGCCAACGTCCTGACTTTC
CDR3: CASSITGGTGANVLTF

V: TRBV11-2
D: -
size: many
J: TRBJ1-2
DNA: TGTGCCAGCAGCTTAGACCGTATAACGGGGAACTATGGCTACACCTTC
CDR3: CASSLDRITGNYGYTF

V: TRBV11-3
D: -
size: few
J: TRBJ2-2
DNA: TGTGCCAGCAGCTTAGAGGGCAGGATGAACACCGGGGAGCTGTTTTTT
CDR3: CASSLEGRMNTGELFF